This TCR beta chain was found in a study of beta chain features in type 1 diabetes. Expressed TCRB transcripts were sequenced after all isolated RNA was converted to cDNA. Method: immunoSEQ multiplex PCR; TCRdb's copy keeps in-frame clones and lacks some. The table lists over 200,000 clones, roughly a tenth of them singletons. Findings and limits, study-wide: Reduced insertions and increased deletions marked VDJ junctions in type 1 diabetes patients. Shortening of TCRB CDR3s, moderate but significant, appeared in all four CD4+ subsets of Type 1 diabetes patients.

Turning to this clone: What it binds is not known.

There are 13 residues in the CDR3. Germline lookup yields CDR1 SGHDT and CDR2 YYEEEE. J was trimmed by 5 bases and V by 4 bases; bases with no gene match: 6. This clonotype was obtained from a young man with type 1 diabetes. The sample comprised naive CD4+ T cells from blood. This chain joins TRBV5-6 and TRBJ2-7, with TRBD1 matching 7 bases. CDR3 bases: TGTGCCAGCAGCCGAACTGACAGGGACGAGCAGTACTTC. This codes for CASSRTDRDEQYF.